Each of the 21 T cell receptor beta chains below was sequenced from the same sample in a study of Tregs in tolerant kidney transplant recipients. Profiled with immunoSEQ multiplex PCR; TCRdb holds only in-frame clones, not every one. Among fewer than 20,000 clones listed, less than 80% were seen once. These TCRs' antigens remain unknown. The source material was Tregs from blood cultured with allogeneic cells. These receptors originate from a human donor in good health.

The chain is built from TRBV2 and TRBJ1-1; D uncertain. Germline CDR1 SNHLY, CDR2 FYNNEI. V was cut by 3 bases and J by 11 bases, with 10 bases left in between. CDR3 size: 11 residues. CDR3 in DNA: TGTGCCAGCAGTGAGTCCGAGGCGGCTTTCTTT. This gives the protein CASSESEAAFF.

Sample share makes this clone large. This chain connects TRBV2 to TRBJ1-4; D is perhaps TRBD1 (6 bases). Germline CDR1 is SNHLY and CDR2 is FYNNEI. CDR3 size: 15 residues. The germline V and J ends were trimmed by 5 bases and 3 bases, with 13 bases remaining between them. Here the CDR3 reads CASSSQGRANEKLFF. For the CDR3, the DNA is TGTGCCAGCAGTTCACAGGGAAGGGCTAATGAAAAACTGTTTTTT.

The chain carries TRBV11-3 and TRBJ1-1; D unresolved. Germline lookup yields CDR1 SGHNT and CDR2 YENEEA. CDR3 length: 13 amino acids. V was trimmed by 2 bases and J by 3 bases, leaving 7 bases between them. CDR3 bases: TGTGCCAGCAGCTTATCTCTCGACACTGAAGCTTTCTTT. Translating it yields CASSLSLDTEAFF.

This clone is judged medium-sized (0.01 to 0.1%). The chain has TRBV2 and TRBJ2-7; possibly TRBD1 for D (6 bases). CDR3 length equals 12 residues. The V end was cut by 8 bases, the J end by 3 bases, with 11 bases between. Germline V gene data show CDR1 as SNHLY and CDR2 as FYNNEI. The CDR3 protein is CASGIGGYEQYF. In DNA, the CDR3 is TGTGCCAGCGGGATAGGGGGCTACGAGCAGTACTTC.

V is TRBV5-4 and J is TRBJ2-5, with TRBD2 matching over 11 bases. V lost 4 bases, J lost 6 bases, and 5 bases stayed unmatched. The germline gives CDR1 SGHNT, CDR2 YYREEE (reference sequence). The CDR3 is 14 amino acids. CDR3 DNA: TGTGCCAGCAGCCACTGGACTAGCGGGCAGACCCAGTACTTC. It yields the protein CASSHWTSGQTQYF.

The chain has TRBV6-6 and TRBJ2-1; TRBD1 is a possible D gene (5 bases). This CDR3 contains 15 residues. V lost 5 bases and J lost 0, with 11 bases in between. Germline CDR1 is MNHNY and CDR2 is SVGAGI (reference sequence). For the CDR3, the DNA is TGTGCCAGCAGTACCGGACAAAGCTCCTACAATGAGCAGTTCTTC. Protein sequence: CASSTGQSSYNEQFF.

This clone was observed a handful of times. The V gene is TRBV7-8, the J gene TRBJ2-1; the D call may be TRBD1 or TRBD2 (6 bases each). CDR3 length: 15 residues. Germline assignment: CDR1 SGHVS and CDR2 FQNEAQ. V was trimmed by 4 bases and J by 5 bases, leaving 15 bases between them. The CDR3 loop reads CASSSGGGGDNEQFF. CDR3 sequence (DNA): TGTGCCAGCAGCTCCGGGGGCGGTGGGGACAATGAGCAGTTCTTC.

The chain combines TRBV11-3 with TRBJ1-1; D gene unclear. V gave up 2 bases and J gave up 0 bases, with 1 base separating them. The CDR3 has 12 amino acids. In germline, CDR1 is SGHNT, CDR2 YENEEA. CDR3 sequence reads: CASSLLNTEAFF. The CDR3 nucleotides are TGTGCCAGCAGCTTACTGAACACTGAAGCTTTCTTT.

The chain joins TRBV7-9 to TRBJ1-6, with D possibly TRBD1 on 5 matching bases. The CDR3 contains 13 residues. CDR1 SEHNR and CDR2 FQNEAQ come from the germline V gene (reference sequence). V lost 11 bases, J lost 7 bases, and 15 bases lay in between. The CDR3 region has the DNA TGTGCCGGCACGAGCAGGGAAAATTCACCCCTCCACTTT. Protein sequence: CAGTSRENSPLHF.

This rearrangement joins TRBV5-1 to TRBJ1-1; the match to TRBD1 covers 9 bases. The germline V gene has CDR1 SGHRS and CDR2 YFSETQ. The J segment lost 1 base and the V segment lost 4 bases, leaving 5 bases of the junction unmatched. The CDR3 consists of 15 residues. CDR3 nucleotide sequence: TGCGCCAGCAGCGGAATGACAGGGGGGAACACTGAAGCTTTCTTT. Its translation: CASSGMTGGNTEAFF.

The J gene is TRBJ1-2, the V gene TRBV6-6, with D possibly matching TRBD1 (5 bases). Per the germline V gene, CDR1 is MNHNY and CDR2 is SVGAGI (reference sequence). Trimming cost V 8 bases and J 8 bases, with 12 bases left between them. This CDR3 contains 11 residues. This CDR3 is CASLFGGGYTF. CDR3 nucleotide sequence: TGTGCCAGCTTATTTGGGGGAGGCTACACCTTC.

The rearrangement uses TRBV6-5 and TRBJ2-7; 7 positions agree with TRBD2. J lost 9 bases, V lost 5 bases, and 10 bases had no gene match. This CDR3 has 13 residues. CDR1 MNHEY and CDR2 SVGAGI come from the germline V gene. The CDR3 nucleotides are TGTGCCAGCAGTCGTTTTCGAGCGGGAAGGCAGTACTTC. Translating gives CASSRFRAGRQYF.

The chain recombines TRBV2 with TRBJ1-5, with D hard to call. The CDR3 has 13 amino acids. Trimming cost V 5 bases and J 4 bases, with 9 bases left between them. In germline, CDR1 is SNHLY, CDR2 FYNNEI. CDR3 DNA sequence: TGTGCCAGCAGTTTTTACGGGAATCAGCCCCAGCATTTT. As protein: CASSFYGNQPQHF.

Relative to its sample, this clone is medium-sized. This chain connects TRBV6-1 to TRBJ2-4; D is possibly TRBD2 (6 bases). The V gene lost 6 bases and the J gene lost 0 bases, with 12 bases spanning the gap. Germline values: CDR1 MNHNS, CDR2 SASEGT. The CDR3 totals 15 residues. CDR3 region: CASRAGTLAKNIQYF. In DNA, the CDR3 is TGTGCCAGCAGAGCCGGGACTCTAGCCAAAAACATTCAGTACTTC.

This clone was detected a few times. CDR3 residues: CASSRGDTEAFF. The CDR3 DNA reads TGTGCCAGCAGCCGCGGGGACACTGAAGCTTTCTTT. V and J are TRBV6-1 and TRBJ1-1, with D hard to call. The germline gives CDR1 MNHNS, CDR2 SASEGT. The CDR3 has 12 amino acids. The V end lost 6 bases, the J end lost 3 bases, and 8 bases lay between the germline ends.

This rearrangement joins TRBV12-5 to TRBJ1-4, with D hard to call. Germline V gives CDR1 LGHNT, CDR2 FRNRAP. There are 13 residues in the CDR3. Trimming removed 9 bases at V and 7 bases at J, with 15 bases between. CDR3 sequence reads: CASLIVHGEKLFF. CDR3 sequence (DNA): TGTGCTAGCCTTATCGTACATGGTGAAAAACTGTTTTTT.

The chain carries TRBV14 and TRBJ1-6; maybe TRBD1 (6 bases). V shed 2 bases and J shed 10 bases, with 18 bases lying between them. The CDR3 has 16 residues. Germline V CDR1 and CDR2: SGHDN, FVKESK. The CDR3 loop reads CASSQRSQGFGSPLHF. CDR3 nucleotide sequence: TGTGCCAGCAGCCAAAGAAGTCAGGGGTTTGGATCACCCCTCCACTTT.

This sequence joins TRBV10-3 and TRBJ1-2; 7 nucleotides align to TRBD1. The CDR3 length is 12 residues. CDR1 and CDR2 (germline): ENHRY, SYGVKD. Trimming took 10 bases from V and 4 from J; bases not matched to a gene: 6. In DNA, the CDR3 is TGTGCCACCCAAGGGACAGTCTATGGCTACACCTTC. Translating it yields CATQGTVYGYTF.

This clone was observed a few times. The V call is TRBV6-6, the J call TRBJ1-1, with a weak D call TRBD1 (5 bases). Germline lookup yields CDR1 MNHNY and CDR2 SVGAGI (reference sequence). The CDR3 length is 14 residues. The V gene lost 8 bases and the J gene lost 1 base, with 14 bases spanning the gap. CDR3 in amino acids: CASWERRGNTEAFF. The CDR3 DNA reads TGTGCCAGCTGGGAGAGGAGGGGGAACACTGAAGCTTTCTTT.

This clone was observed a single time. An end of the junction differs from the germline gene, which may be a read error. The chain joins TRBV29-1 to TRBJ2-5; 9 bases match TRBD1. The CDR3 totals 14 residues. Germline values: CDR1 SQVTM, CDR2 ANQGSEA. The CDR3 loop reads CSVGTGAFSEAQYF. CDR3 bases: TGCAGCGTTGGGACAGGGGCGTTTTCAGAGGCCCAGTACTTC.

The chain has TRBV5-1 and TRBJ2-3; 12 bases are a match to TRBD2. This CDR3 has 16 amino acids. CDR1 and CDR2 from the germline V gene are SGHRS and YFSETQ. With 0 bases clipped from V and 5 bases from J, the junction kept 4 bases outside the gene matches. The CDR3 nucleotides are TGCGCCAGCAGCTTGGGACTAGCGGGAGATCGAGATACGCAGTATTTT. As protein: CASSLGLAGDRDTQYF.